The 9 T cell receptor beta chains given below trace back to one sample, sequenced in a study of beta chain features in type 1 diabetes (dated by TCRdb to the late 2010s). The research as a whole found: Type 1 diabetes patients showed a moderate but significant shortening of TCRB CDR3 length in all four CD4+ subsets.

The library was prepared using the immunoSEQ multiplex PCR assay. All of the isolated RNA was reverse transcribed with the High Capacity cDNA Reverse Transcription Kit, so expressed TCRB transcripts were sequenced. TCRdb limited this immuneACCESS table to in-frame rearrangements with V and J called. A share of clones is missing; checked studies link under half to unresolved V genes, and the rest is unexplained. Present in this sample are 130,000 or so clones, 7.5% to 9.5% of which were seen just once. The ten most abundant clones make up approximately 0.7% of the sample. Their cognate antigens are unknown. Sample: central memory CD4+ T cells from blood. These receptors came from a man between 25 and 39 years old with type 1 diabetes.

At least ten counts were recorded for this clone. This chain connects TRBV30 to TRBJ2-1; 7 bases line up with TRBD1. CDR3 length: 12 amino acids. V gave up 3 bases and J gave up 6 bases; unmatched junction bases: 2. CDR1 and CDR2 from the germline V gene are GTSNPN and SVGIG (reference sequence). The CDR3 is CAWRTGFNEQFF. In DNA form, the CDR3 reads TGTGCCTGGAGGACAGGGTTCAATGAGCAGTTCTTC. The whole variable domain, filled in from reference TRBV30 and TRBJ2-1, reads SQTIHQWPATLVQPVGSPLSLECTVEGTSNPNLYWYRQAAGRGLQLLFYSVGIGQISSEVPQNLSASRPQDRQFILSSKKLLLSDSGFYLCAWRTGFNEQFFGPGTRLTVL.

This clone was observed a few times. The V call is TRBV18, the J call TRBJ2-7; D unclear. This CDR3 region has 12 residues. Trimming left V 5 bases short and J 4 bases short, with 9 bases between. Germline V gene data show CDR1 as KGHSH and CDR2 as LQKENI. The CDR3 DNA reads TGTGCCAGCTCAATTTCCCAGTACGAGCAGTACTTC. Translating gives CASSISQYEQYF. Full variable domain (rest looked up from reference TRBV18 and TRBJ2-7): NAGVMQNPRHLVRRRGQEARLRCSPMKGHSHVYWYRQLPEEGLKFMVYLQKENIIDESGMPKERFSAEFPKEGPSILRIQQVVRGDSAAYFCASSISQYEQYFGPGTRLTVT.

V and J are TRBV7-2 and TRBJ2-7; D possibly corresponds to TRBD1 (6 bases). The V end was cut by 10 bases, the J end by 0 bases, with 13 bases between. Germline CDR1 SGHTA, CDR2 FQGNSA. This CDR3 has 13 amino acids. Here the CDR3 reads CATSSGVSYEQYF. In DNA form, the CDR3 reads TGTGCCACCTCGTCAGGGGTCTCCTACGAGCAGTACTTC.

The V gene is TRBV15, the J gene TRBJ1-1; D is perhaps TRBD1 (5 bases). V lost 1 base and J lost 3, with 15 bases in between. The CDR3 is 16 residues long. Per the germline V gene, CDR1 is LNHNV and CDR2 is YYDKDF (reference sequence). This chain's CDR3 is CATSRVDGGVDTEAFF. The CDR3 DNA reads as TGTGCCACCAGCAGAGTTGACGGGGGGGTGGACACTGAAGCTTTCTTT.

This clone appeared a few times. This sequence joins TRBV29-1 and TRBJ1-5; 7 positions agree with TRBD1. The CDR3 is 14 residues long. V shed 4 bases and J 3 bases; nucleotides not matched to a gene: 6. Germline lookup yields CDR1 SQVTM and CDR2 ANQGSEA. In DNA form, the CDR3 reads TGCAGCGTTGGGGGTGGACAGGCCAATCAGCCCCAGCATTTT. Translated, it gives CSVGGGQANQPQHF.

This clone has just a few counts. This chain uses TRBV6-5 with TRBJ2-2; D remains unclear. The CDR3 totals 14 residues. Germline V gives CDR1 MNHEY, CDR2 SVGAGI. V lost 2 bases to trimming and J lost 7 bases, with 11 bases between them. The CDR3 nucleotides read TGTGCCAGCAGTTACCAGGTTCTCGGCGGGGAGCTGTTTTTT. Translated: CASSYQVLGGELFF.

This clone was observed a handful of times. The V gene is TRBV7-3, the J gene TRBJ2-5; D might be TRBD1 (5 bases). V shed 1 base and J shed 4 bases, with 16 bases lying between them. CDR1 and CDR2 (germline): SGHTA, FQGTGA. This CDR3 region has 16 residues. Written as DNA, the CDR3 is TGTGCCAGCAGCTTAAGGGGCGCAGGGCTGGGAGAGACCCAGTACTTC. Translating gives CASSLRGAGLGETQYF.

V usage is TRBV9 and J usage is TRBJ1-3; D is undetermined. With 1 base removed from V and 9 bases from J, the gap between germline ends came to 17 bases. This CDR3 region has 15 residues. Germline V lookup: CDR1 SGDLS, CDR2 YYNGEE. CDR3 bases: TGTGCCAGCAGCGTAATGAACGCCCCGGGGAGCACCATATATTTT. Protein sequence: CASSVMNAPGSTIYF.

This clone has more than one count but fewer than ten. The chain combines TRBV4-3 with TRBJ2-7; TRBD1 matches 11 bases. Germline V gene sequence: CDR1 LGHNA, CDR2 YSLEER. This CDR3 has 16 amino acids. V lost 4 bases and J lost 4; bases outside the gene matches: 9. The CDR3 region is CASSRDVGTGGYEQYF. CDR3 bases: TGCGCCAGCAGCCGAGACGTGGGGACAGGGGGATACGAGCAGTACTTC.